This is a list of T cell receptor beta chains from one sample in a study of control samples from healthy donors and cancer patients. Clones were sequenced by immunoSEQ multiplex PCR, and TCRdb holds only the in-frame ones, with some missing. The sample carries 120,000 or so clones, approximately 84% recorded once. Sequencing used blood. These TCRs come from a man between 18 and 35 years old in good health. Each CDR3 is given with its conserved first and last residue. D genes are given only for firm matches. Clone sizes are given selectively: once, few, many, or a class where the clone is expanded.

d_call j_call clone_size v_call cdr3_nt cdr3_aa
NA TRBJ2-3 NA TRBV27 TGTGCCAGCAGTCCAGGGGGAGGCGCGGGACTAGATACGCAGTATTTT CASSPGGGAGLDTQYF
NA TRBJ1-1 NA TRBV6-1 TGTGCCAGCAGTGAAAACCCTGAAGCTTTCTTT CASSENPEAFF
NA TRBJ2-2 NA TRBV5-1 TGCGCCAGCAGCTTGGAACGTCCCCAGGTCGGGGAGCTGTTTTTT CASSLERPQVGELFF
NA TRBJ1-2 once TRBV28 TGTGCCAGCAGTTCTGGACGATCTAACTATGGCTACACCTTC CASSSGRSNYGYTF
NA TRBJ2-7 NA TRBV9 TGTGCCAGCAGCGTAGGCGCAGGGCAAACCTACGAGCAGTACTTC CASSVGAGQTYEQYF
NA TRBJ2-7 large TRBV7-9 TGTGCCAGCAGCTTACAGGACTACGAGCAGTACTTC CASSLQDYEQYF
NA TRBJ1-4 NA TRBV19 TGTGCCAGTAGTACCACGCAATCGGCGGGAGTGAGGGAAAAACTGTTTTTT CASSTTQSAGVREKLFF
NA TRBJ2-3 NA TRBV2 TGTGCCAGCAGGAGCTGGACTAACACAGATACGCAGTATTTT CASRSWTNTDTQYF
TRBD2 TRBJ2-5 NA TRBV27 TGTGCCAGCAGCTACCAAGCGGGACGGACCCAGTACTTC CASSYQAGRTQYF
TRBD1 TRBJ2-1 NA TRBV7-3 TGTGCCAGCAGCCCCGGGGGACAGGGAGTTGGAACCTCCTACAATGAGCAGTTCTTC CASSPGGQGVGTSYNEQFF
TRBD1 TRBJ1-2 NA TRBV28 TGTGCCAGCAGTTTATTCCGGGACAGGGTTGTCTATGGCTACACCTTC CASSLFRDRVVYGYTF
TRBD1 TRBJ1-1 NA TRBV6-5 TGTGCCAGCAGTTACTGGGGTTTCCAGGGGGACACTGAAGCTTTCTTT CASSYWGFQGDTEAFF
TRBD1 TRBJ2-2 NA TRBV7-2 TGTGCCAGCAGCTCGTACCGGGACAGGGGCACCGGGGAGCTGTTTTTT CASSSYRDRGTGELFF
NA TRBJ2-1 NA TRBV6-5 TGTGCCAGCAGGGCTACAGGGTTTCCTTACAATGAGCAGTTCTTC CASRATGFPYNEQFF
TRBD2 TRBJ2-1 NA TRBV7-9 TGTGCCAGCAGCTTAATTAGCGGGAGGGGCGATGAGCAGTTCTTC CASSLISGRGDEQFF
NA TRBJ2-7 NA TRBV11-3 TGTGCCAGCAGCTCCGACAGAGGGGCCTCCGAGCAGTACTTC CASSSDRGASEQYF